This T cell receptor (beta chain) was profiled in a study of post-analysis software for immune sequencing data. Study as a whole: Disease courses included relapsing-remitting, secondary progressive and progressive-relapsing multiple sclerosis.

This clonotype was counted ten times or more. What it binds is not known. Study conclusions and caveats: Four or five TRBV segments were more frequent in patients than controls; TRBV5-6, TRBV5-1 and TRBV20-1 belonged to this group. The authors found that F measure strongly co-clustered same-batch samples. Normalized Chao1 diversity was significantly reduced in patients versus controls.

Incorporated into the TCR beta cDNA libraries were unique molecular identifiers, which served to reduce PCR and sequencing biases. From roughly 1 to 10 million T cells, 400,000 to 650,000 cDNA molecules were obtained. In TCRdb, the PCR reads were re-called with MiXCR into one record per CDR3 protein. The table includes about 200,000 distinct CDR3 sequences, approximately 30% detected once. Deletions cut 5 bases from V and 1 base from J, with 9 bases between. Germline lookup yields CDR1 DFQATT and CDR2 SNEGSKA (reference sequence). The CDR3 contains 13 residues. Source material: blood. The clonotype originates from a girl aged 2-17 years with multiple sclerosis. The chain recombines TRBV20-1 with TRBJ2-1, with unresolved D. The CDR3 region is CSACRKSYNEQFF. CDR3 in DNA: TGCAGTGCTTGCAGAAAATCCTACAATGAGCAGTTCTTC.